This T cell receptor beta chain was captured by sequencing in a study of T cells after yellow fever vaccination (dated by TCRdb to the late 2010s). As for the study more broadly: Libraries from fractions with low cell numbers were prepared with the SMART-Seq v4 Ultra Low Input RNA kit. Two healthy male donors made up the cohort, one aged 18 to 30 years and the other aged 30 to 40 years. To follow T-cell clones before and after both primary and booster YFV17D yellow fever vaccination, bulk TCR alpha and beta repertoires underwent longitudinal sequencing. Blood was collected at multiple timepoints before and after primary and secondary immunization, and bulk PBMC replicates and cell subsets were isolated. Overall study results and their limits: Computational filtering was needed because FACS-sorted repertoires could contain abundant contaminating clonotypes from the bulk population. Compared with the primary T-cell response, the secondary T-cell response was weaker but faster, peaking on day 5 rather than day 15. After the booster, most of the clones that had expanded following primary vaccination were detected again (just under 97% of CD4 and 80% to 90% of CD8), which suggests that memory was broadly maintained. A small fraction of clonotypes showed up in both the CD4 and CD8 compartments, probably as a result of convergent recombination. The study included only a couple of donors, which limits how far the findings can be generalized.

TCR cDNA was synthesized by 5'RACE template switching, through which a universal primer site and unique molecular identifiers were introduced. Priming of cDNA synthesis was performed from both the TCR alpha and TCR beta constant segments. Libraries were amplified in two PCR steps, with sample barcodes and sequencing adapters added in the second step. Sequencing of the libraries was done on either Illumina HiSeq 2500 (2x100 bp) or NovaSeq (2x150 bp). The study's own analysis went as follows. MIGEC was used to demultiplex reads and collapse the reads into UMI consensus sequences, and MiXCR was used for V(D)J alignment. Vaccine-responding clonotypes were identified with edgeR using replicate PBMC samples, with FDR below 0.01 and a log2 fold change above 5 up to day 15 being required. Each bulk clonotype received a CD4 or CD8 identity based on whether the sequenced CD4 or CD8 repertoire contained that clonotype at higher abundance. In-frame beta chains were kept once TCRdb had trimmed the public reads at Q25 with fastp and called clones with MiXCR. Merged by CDR3 protein, the rows form single entries marked with the most common genes and DNA. TCRdb's processing, not the authors' own work, is the source of the V and J calls. The sample table lists about 630,000 distinct CDR3 sequences, approximately 13% of them with a count of one. The ten largest clones represent 15% of the sample.

Taken with the paper, the label for treatment or condition translates to: live attenuated yellow fever vaccine strain. Two biological replicates of bulk PBMCs were collected at each blood-draw timepoint. PBMCs were isolated from peripheral blood using a standard Ficoll-Paque protocol. TriZol was used to extract RNA from bulk PBMCs, from CD4 and CD8 fractions, and from dextramer-positive and dextramer-negative fractions. The trim is 1 base for V and 6 bases for J, with a gap of 10 bases between the germline ends. The germline V gene (reference sequence) specifies LGHDT as CDR1 and YNNKEL as CDR2. The CDR3, from cysteine to phenylalanine, totals 13 residues. Left in the record is the CDR3 DNA by itself, 39 bases read in frame from the first base. Concerning this clonotype itself: Its specific antigen is unknown. There are no base qualities to consult, and no much larger clone falls within one base.

Rearrangement joined TRBV3-1 to TRBJ2-7, with no confident D gene call. Here the sequenced sample was PBMCs, taken on the day of the yellow fever booster vaccination. The TCR was taken from a young man who received the YFV17D yellow fever vaccine. The nucleotide sequence is TGTGCCAGCAGCCAAGTTATCGCTCGCGAGCAGTACTTC. This is translated as CASSQVIAREQYF.